These 24 T cell receptor beta chains originate from one sample sequenced in a study of immune evolution from preneoplasia to lung adenocarcinoma. The assay was immunoSEQ multiplex PCR, and TCRdb's table has in-frame clones only and misses some. The sample consists of 5,500 to 7,000 clones, about four fifths of them appearing once. Material: FFPE adjacent normal lung tissue. The receptors here all came from a person aged 55-79 years with lung adenocarcinoma.

A single count supports this clone. The CDR3 bases are TGCGCCAGCAGCCTTTCGACAGGGACCGGGAAATCACCCCTCCACTTT. This translates into CASSLSTGTGKSPLHF. The genes are TRBV5-1 and TRBJ1-6, with 7 bases identical to TRBD1. This CDR3 is 16 amino acids long. V was pared by 4 bases and J by 10 bases, with 14 bases of the junction left unmatched. Germline CDR1 and CDR2: SGHRS and YFSETQ.

The sample holds a few counts of this clone. For the CDR3, the DNA is TGTGCCAGCAGCCAGGGGTCCGGCACTGAAGCTTTCTTT. Protein: CASSQGSGTEAFF. The chain couples TRBV9 to TRBJ1-1, with D maybe TRBD1 (6 bases). Germline CDR1 SGDLS, CDR2 YYNGEE. CDR3 size: 13 residues. V shed 4 bases and J shed 4 bases, with 11 bases lying between them. The full variable domain, its missing parts supplied by reference TRBV9 and TRBJ1-1, is DSGVTQTPKHLITATGQRVTLRCSPRSGDLSVYWYQQSLDQGLQFLIQYYNGEERAKGNILERFSAQQFPDLHSELNLSSLELGDSALYFCASSQGSGTEAFFGQGTRLTVV.

The chain employs TRBV10-1 and TRBJ2-1, with a tentative D call TRBD2 (6 bases). Trimming took 10 bases from V and 4 from J, leaving 11 bases between them. Germline V gene lookup returns CDR1 WNHNN and CDR2 SYGVQD (reference sequence). This CDR3 contains 12 residues. CDR3 in amino acids: CATGEEYNEQFF. The CDR3 bases are TGCGCCACTGGGGAGGAATACAATGAGCAGTTCTTC.

The V call is TRBV2, the J call TRBJ1-4; 7 bases fit TRBD1. Germline V lookup: CDR1 SNHLY, CDR2 FYNNEI. CDR3 size: 13 residues. Losses at the gene ends were 1 base for V and 8 bases for J; bases not matched to a gene: 1. CDR3 protein: CASSEDRGEKLFF. The DNA for the CDR3 is TGTGCCAGCAGTGAAGACAGGGGAGAAAAACTGTTTTTT.

The V call is TRBV28, the J call TRBJ2-3; D not resolved. The CDR3 runs to 12 residues. Germline V gives CDR1 MDHEN, CDR2 SYDVKM. The V gene lost 3 bases and the J gene lost 2 bases, with 3 bases spanning the gap. The chain's CDR3 is CASSFFTDTQYF. CDR3 coding DNA: TGTGCCAGCAGTTTTTTCACAGATACGCAGTATTTT.

This clone was picked up a small number of times. The rearrangement uses TRBV7-2 and TRBJ1-2, with unresolved D. The V gene lost 0 bases and the J gene lost 2 bases, with 10 bases spanning the gap. Germline CDR1 and CDR2: SGHTA and FQGNSA. The CDR3 sequence is 15 residues long. The CDR3 reads CASSLAAGPNYGYTF. Written as DNA, the CDR3 is TGTGCCAGCAGCTTAGCGGCCGGACCCAACTATGGCTACACCTTC. Combining the CDR3 with reference TRBV7-2 and TRBJ1-2 gives the whole variable domain GAGVSQSPSNKVTEKGKDVELRCDPISGHTALYWYRQSLGQGLEFLIYFQGNSAPDKSGLPSDRFSAERTGGSVSTLTIQRTQQEDSAVYLCASSLAAGPNYGYTFGSGTRLTVV.

Only one count was recorded for this clone. The V gene is TRBV10-3, the J gene TRBJ1-1; D gene ambiguous. Per germline, CDR1 ENHRY and CDR2 SYGVKD. The CDR3 covers 15 residues. The germline V and J ends were trimmed by 3 bases and 3 bases, with 14 bases remaining between them. The CDR3 nucleotides are TGTGCCATCAGTGACTGGAGGGCGCGGGACACTGAAGCTTTCTTT. Translation: CAISDWRARDTEAFF.

This clone was seen only a few times. V gene TRBV30 combines with J gene TRBJ1-4; possible D gene TRBD1, 5 bases. The CDR3 has 16 residues. Germline V gene lookup returns CDR1 GTSNPN and CDR2 SVGIG (reference sequence). Deletions cut 0 bases from V and 7 bases from J, with 18 bases between. The DNA for the CDR3 is TGTGCCTGGAGTGTGGCGGGGCCGCAGGGAGGTGAAAAACTGTTTTTT. It encodes CAWSVAGPQGGEKLFF.

The V call is TRBV9, the J call TRBJ2-1, with D unresolved. The CDR3 covers 13 residues. Per the germline V gene, CDR1 is SGDLS and CDR2 is YYNGEE. V dropped 0 bases and J dropped 3 bases, with 4 bases sitting between them. The CDR3 protein is CASSVADYNEQFF. The CDR3 DNA sequence: TGTGCCAGCAGCGTAGCTGACTACAATGAGCAGTTCTTC.

This sequence joins TRBV2 and TRBJ2-1; D unclear. The V end lost 1 base, the J end lost 4 bases, and 14 bases lay between the germline ends. The CDR3 contains 16 residues. Germline V lookup: CDR1 SNHLY, CDR2 FYNNEI. The CDR3 protein is CASSEVRITVYNEQFF. The CDR3, as DNA: TGTGCCAGCAGTGAAGTGAGAATTACAGTGTACAATGAGCAGTTCTTC.

This chain connects TRBV2 to TRBJ2-2; no reliable D call. Germline values: CDR1 SNHLY, CDR2 FYNNEI. Trimming removed 5 bases at V and 8 bases at J, with 18 bases between. The CDR3 consists of 15 residues. CDR3 protein: CASSPGTDGSGELFF. CDR3 in DNA: TGTGCCAGCAGTCCCGGTACGGACGGGTCTGGGGAGCTGTTTTTT.

The chain is built from TRBV28 and TRBJ1-4; tentatively, D is TRBD1 (6 bases). V lost 8 bases, J lost 1 base, and 8 bases lay in between. The CDR3 has 13 amino acids. Germline V gene data show CDR1 as MDHEN and CDR2 as SYDVKM. The CDR3 region has the DNA TGTGCCAGCTTAGGGGGAACTAATGAAAAACTGTTTTTT. Translation: CASLGGTNEKLFF.

J is TRBJ2-3 and V is TRBV14; no definite D call. V was cut by 6 bases and J by 5 bases, with 9 bases left in between. CDR3 size: 12 residues. Germline CDR1 reads SGHDN; CDR2 reads FVKESK. CDR3: CASRRSGDTQYF. CDR3 DNA sequence: TGTGCCAGCAGACGCTCGGGAGATACGCAGTATTTT.

The rearrangement joins TRBV27 to TRBJ2-7; 8 bases match TRBD2. The germline gives CDR1 MNHEY, CDR2 SMNVEV (reference sequence). Losses at the gene ends were 6 bases for V and 4 bases for J; bases not matched to a gene: 5. The CDR3 covers 13 residues. The CDR3 DNA is TGTGCCAGCAGCCACGGGACTAGATACGAGCAGTACTTC. Amino acids: CASSHGTRYEQYF.

This clone showed up just once. The chain combines TRBV7-2 with TRBJ1-1, with 9 bases lining up with TRBD1. The germline CDR1 and CDR2 sequences are SGHTA and FQGNSA. The CDR3 is made up of 14 amino acids. Trimming removed 1 base from V and 6 bases from J; junction bases left unmatched: 3. CDR3 protein: CASSLVTGGSEAFF. DNA of the CDR3: TGTGCCAGCAGCTTAGTGACAGGGGGGTCTGAAGCTTTCTTT.

The count of this clone is one. The chain uses TRBV6-5 and TRBJ1-2; tentative D call: TRBD1 (5 bases). The CDR3 covers 15 residues. The germline gives CDR1 MNHEY, CDR2 SVGAGI. V was cut by 0 bases and J by 11 bases, with 19 bases left in between. This CDR3 is CASSYSGRALEGYTF. The CDR3 DNA reads as TGTGCCAGCAGTTACTCGGGCAGGGCTCTTGAGGGATACACCTTC.

V usage is TRBV2 and J usage is TRBJ1-4; 7 nucleotides agree with TRBD1. The V and J ends lost 6 bases and 4 bases, in that order; junction bases with no gene match: 5. Per germline, CDR1 SNHLY and CDR2 FYNNEI. CDR3 length equals 14 residues. CDR3 sequence reads: CASRTTGINEKLFF. DNA for the CDR3: TGTGCCAGCAGAACGACAGGGATTAATGAAAAACTGTTTTTT.

This chain connects TRBV18 to TRBJ2-7; 8 bases align to TRBD1. Trimming cost V 3 bases and J 4 bases; bases outside gene matches: 8. The CDR3 covers 15 residues. Germline CDR1 KGHSH, CDR2 LQKENI. CDR3 sequence (DNA): TGTGCCAGCTCACCGACGACAGGGGTGGGGTACGAGCAGTACTTC. As protein: CASSPTTGVGYEQYF.

The genes are TRBV11-1 and TRBJ2-5; 12 nucleotides align to TRBD2. CDR1 is SGHAT and CDR2 is FQDESV in the germline V gene (reference sequence). The CDR3 sequence is 16 residues long. The J segment lost 2 bases and the V segment lost 4 bases, leaving 5 bases of the junction unmatched. The CDR3 coding sequence is TGTGCCAGCAGCTCGACTAGCGGGAGCGGGCAAGAGACCCAGTACTTC. Protein: CASSSTSGSGQETQYF.

The chain recombines TRBV4-3 with TRBJ1-1; the D is unclear. CDR1 is LGHNA and CDR2 is YSLEER in the germline V gene. This CDR3 is 15 amino acids long. The V and J ends lost 5 bases and 11 bases respectively, with 24 bases between them. CDR3 in amino acids: CASSSRHLGPAGAFF. CDR3 coding DNA: TGCGCCAGCAGCAGCCGCCACCTTGGACCAGCGGGGGCTTTCTTT.

This clone has a handful of counts. One end of the junction is discordant with germline, which a read error may explain. The V gene is TRBV4-2, the J gene TRBJ1-4, with D possibly being TRBD1 (5 bases). The length of the CDR3 is 11 residues. Germline CDR1 is LGHNA and CDR2 is YNFKEQ. The chain's CDR3 is CASSLGQKMFF. The CDR3 region has the DNA TGTGCCAGCAGCCTTGGACAAAAAATGTTTTTT.

The chain has TRBV6-5 and TRBJ1-1; D is uncertain. V shed 0 bases and J shed 11 bases, with 16 bases lying between them. The germline V gene has CDR1 MNHEY and CDR2 SVGAGI. The CDR3 has 14 amino acids. The CDR3 is CASSYSKIRAKAFF. The CDR3 nucleotides read TGTGCCAGCAGTTACTCGAAGATCCGGGCGAAGGCTTTCTTT.

The genes are TRBV6-6 and TRBJ1-1, with 12 bases matching TRBD1. Losses at the gene ends were 4 bases for V and 0 bases for J; bases not matched to a gene: 3. Germline assignment: CDR1 MNHNY and CDR2 SVGAGI (reference sequence). The CDR3 has 16 amino acids. The CDR3 is CASSSGTGGLNTEAFF. CDR3 sequence (DNA): TGTGCCAGCAGTTCCGGGACAGGGGGCCTGAACACTGAAGCTTTCTTT.

This clone showed up just a few times. V is TRBV5-6 and J is TRBJ1-1, with a possible D match to TRBD1 (5 bases). Trimming took off 6 bases at V and 3 bases at J, with 21 bases between the two ends. The CDR3 runs to 16 residues. CDR1 is SGHDT, CDR2 YYEEEE, per germline. Here the CDR3 reads CASNRVGTARYTEAFF. In DNA, the CDR3 is TGTGCCAGCAATCGCGTCGGGACTGCTCGATACACTGAAGCTTTCTTT. The whole variable domain, remainder taken from reference TRBV5-6 and TRBJ1-1, is DAGVTQSPTHLIKTRGQQVTLRCSPKSGHDTVSWYQQALGQGPQFIFQYYEEEERQRGNFPDRFSGHQFPNYSSELNVNALLLGDSALYLCASNRVGTARYTEAFFGQGTRLTVV.